This T cell receptor (beta chain) derives from a study of blood T cells in healthy people across ages. Study outcomes and limitations: Because sorting was not performed, PBMCs prevented conclusive naive versus antigen-experienced comparison.

This clonotype was seen a handful of times. Its antigen is unidentified. Then a second PCR, running about 7 to 11 cycles, was carried out with a sample-barcoded 5' primer and a J-beta primer mix. Each CDR3 protein is one row after TCRdb ran MiXCR on the 5' RACE reads. The sample records about 1.1 million distinct CDR3 sequences, more than 30% being singletons. The CDR3 is 13 amino acids. In germline, CDR1 is MNHEY, CDR2 SVGEGT. Trimming stripped 7 bases from V and 3 bases from J, with 10 bases between. Total RNA was extracted at no less than 6 micrograms per sample. The chain uses TRBV6-2 or TRBV6-3 and TRBJ2-1, with D tentatively TRBD2 (5 bases). Sample: blood. The TCR was taken from a man between 18 and 35 years old in good health. The CDR3 DNA reads as TGTGCCAGCATCGCGGGTCTCTACAATGAGCAGTTCTTC. Protein product: CASIAGLYNEQFF.